This record looks at one T cell receptor beta chain sequence and its context. This specimen comes from a study of beta chain features in type 1 diabetes. The V end was cut by 4 bases, the J end by 1 base, with 5 bases between. This CDR3 is 13 amino acids long. Germline V CDR1 and CDR2: SGHDN, FVKESK. Isolated RNA was reverse transcribed in full, so expressed TCRB transcripts were sequenced. TCRdb keeps only in-frame clones here, not all; method: immunoSEQ multiplex PCR. Here the sample spans about 330,000 clones, approximately 10% being singletons. The clonotype originates from a woman under 40 in good health. Sequencing was done on a sample of naive CD4+ T cells from blood. The chain couples TRBV14 to TRBJ2-1; D is unresolved. CDR3 sequence: CASSPQSYNEQFF. As DNA, the CDR3 is TGTGCCAGCAGCCCCCAGTCCTACAATGAGCAGTTCTTC.